These T cell receptor beta chains were read from a single sample in a study of CD8+ T cells in alopecia areata. Generated by immunoSEQ multiplex PCR, the TCRdb table keeps only in-frame clones and is missing some. The sample yields 150,000 to 200,000 clones, around 60% seen once. The sequences come from CD4+ T cells sorted from blood, collected between weeks 47 and 50, from a patient treated with tofacitinib. These receptors were obtained from a human donor with alopecia areata. Each CDR3 is given with its conserved first and last residue. D genes are given only for firm matches. Size is omitted from some rows. Given values are once, few, many or a class for expanded clones.

d_call: TRBD2; j_call: TRBJ2-2; clone_size: few; v_call: TRBV14; cdr3_aa: CASSPRPGLASNTGELFF; cdr3_nt: TGTGCCAGCAGCCCTAGACCGGGACTAGCCTCGAACACCGGGGAGCTGTTTTTT
d_call: -; j_call: TRBJ1-2; clone_size: -; v_call: TRBV7-2; cdr3_aa: CASSVQDHYGYTF; cdr3_nt: TGTGCCAGCAGCGTACAGGATCACTATGGCTACACCTTC
d_call: -; j_call: TRBJ2-7; clone_size: -; v_call: TRBV21-1; cdr3_aa: CASSKRDSSYEQYF; cdr3_nt: TGTGCCAGCAGCAAGAGGGACAGCTCCTACGAGCAGTACTTC
d_call: TRBD1; j_call: TRBJ1-4; clone_size: -; v_call: TRBV30; cdr3_aa: CAWMGQSGEKLFF; cdr3_nt: TGTGCCTGGATGGGACAGTCGGGAGAAAAACTGTTTTTT
d_call: -; j_call: TRBJ2-7; clone_size: -; v_call: TRBV5-6; cdr3_aa: CASNILGSGFEQYF; cdr3_nt: TGTGCCAGCAACATCCTGGGATCGGGGTTCGAGCAGTACTTC
d_call: -; j_call: TRBJ1-2; clone_size: -; v_call: TRBV30; cdr3_aa: CAWSGLRGHGYTF; cdr3_nt: TGTGCCTGGAGTGGTCTCAGGGGTCACGGCTACACCTTC
d_call: -; j_call: TRBJ1-2; clone_size: -; v_call: TRBV7-2; cdr3_aa: CASSPTGRGYGYTF; cdr3_nt: TGTGCCAGCAGCCCCACTGGACGTGGCTATGGCTACACCTTC
d_call: -; j_call: TRBJ1-2; clone_size: few; v_call: TRBV29-1; cdr3_aa: CSVGGEPYGYTF; cdr3_nt: TGCAGCGTTGGAGGGGAGCCCTATGGCTACACCTTC
d_call: -; j_call: TRBJ1-1; clone_size: -; v_call: TRBV30; cdr3_aa: CAWTPPGVGTEAFF; cdr3_nt: TGTGCCTGGACCCCCCCGGGGGTTGGGACTGAAGCTTTCTTT
d_call: -; j_call: TRBJ1-2; clone_size: -; v_call: TRBV14; cdr3_aa: CASSQDRGIYGYTF; cdr3_nt: TGTGCCAGCAGCCAAGATCGTGGTATTTATGGCTACACCTTC
d_call: TRBD2; j_call: TRBJ2-1; clone_size: few; v_call: TRBV7-8; cdr3_aa: CASSLALRGGSSYNEQFF; cdr3_nt: TGTGCCAGCAGCTTAGCGCTCCGGGGGGGGAGCTCCTACAATGAGCAGTTCTTC
d_call: -; j_call: TRBJ2-3; clone_size: -; v_call: TRBV29-1; cdr3_aa: CSVVLIYTDTQYF; cdr3_nt: TGCAGCGTTGTCCTAATATACACAGATACGCAGTATTTT
d_call: -; j_call: TRBJ1-2; clone_size: few; v_call: TRBV29-1; cdr3_aa: CSVGSGAHGYTF; cdr3_nt: TGCAGCGTTGGATCCGGGGCGCATGGCTACACCTTC
d_call: TRBD1; j_call: TRBJ1-4; clone_size: many; v_call: TRBV19; cdr3_aa: CASSTTGGAGEKLFF; cdr3_nt: TGTGCCAGTAGTACCACAGGGGGCGCGGGAGAAAAACTGTTTTTT
d_call: -; j_call: TRBJ2-5; clone_size: -; v_call: TRBV2; cdr3_aa: CASSQEETQYF; cdr3_nt: TGTGCCAGCAGTCAAGAAGAGACCCAGTACTTC
d_call: -; j_call: TRBJ2-1; clone_size: -; v_call: TRBV18; cdr3_aa: CASSPLPGTLHNEQFF; cdr3_nt: TGTGCCAGCTCACCGCTCCCCGGGACACTACACAATGAGCAGTTCTTC
d_call: TRBD1; j_call: TRBJ1-2; clone_size: -; v_call: TRBV27; cdr3_aa: CASSSGRGRVYGYTF; cdr3_nt: TGTGCCAGCAGTTCGGGGAGGGGGCGCGTCTATGGCTACACCTTC
d_call: -; j_call: TRBJ1-2; clone_size: -; v_call: TRBV29-1; cdr3_aa: CSVVGGGSGYTF; cdr3_nt: TGCAGCGTTGTCGGGGGAGGCAGTGGCTACACCTTC
d_call: -; j_call: TRBJ2-3; clone_size: -; v_call: TRBV5-6; cdr3_aa: CASRMRTDYSTDTQYF; cdr3_nt: TGTGCCAGCAGGATGCGGACGGATTATAGCACAGATACGCAGTATTTT
d_call: -; j_call: TRBJ2-1; clone_size: -; v_call: TRBV5-1; cdr3_aa: CASSLQDSYNEQFF; cdr3_nt: TGCGCCAGCAGCCTGCAAGACAGCTACAATGAGCAGTTCTTC
d_call: -; j_call: TRBJ1-1; clone_size: -; v_call: TRBV2; cdr3_aa: CASKGNEAFF; cdr3_nt: TGTGCCAGCAAAGGGAATGAAGCTTTCTTT
d_call: -; j_call: TRBJ1-2; clone_size: -; v_call: TRBV6-5; cdr3_aa: CASSYSASSYGYTF; cdr3_nt: TGTGCCAGCAGTTACTCGGCTTCGAGCTATGGCTACACCTTC
d_call: -; j_call: TRBJ1-3; clone_size: -; v_call: TRBV30; cdr3_aa: CARGGNTIYF; cdr3_nt: TGTGCCCGGGGTGGAAACACCATATATTTT